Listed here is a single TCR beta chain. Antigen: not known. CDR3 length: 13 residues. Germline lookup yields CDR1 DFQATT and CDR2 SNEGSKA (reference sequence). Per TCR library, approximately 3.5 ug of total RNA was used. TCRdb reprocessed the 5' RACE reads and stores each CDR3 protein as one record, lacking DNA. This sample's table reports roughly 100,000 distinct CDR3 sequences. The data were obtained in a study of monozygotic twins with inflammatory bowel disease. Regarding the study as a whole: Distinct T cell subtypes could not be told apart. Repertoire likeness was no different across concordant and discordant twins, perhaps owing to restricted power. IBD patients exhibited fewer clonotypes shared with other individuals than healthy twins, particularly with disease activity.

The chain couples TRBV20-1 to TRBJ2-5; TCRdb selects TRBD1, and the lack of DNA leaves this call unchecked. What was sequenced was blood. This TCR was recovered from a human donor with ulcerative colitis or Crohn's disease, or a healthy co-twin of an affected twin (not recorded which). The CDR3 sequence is CSSGPAGQETQYF.